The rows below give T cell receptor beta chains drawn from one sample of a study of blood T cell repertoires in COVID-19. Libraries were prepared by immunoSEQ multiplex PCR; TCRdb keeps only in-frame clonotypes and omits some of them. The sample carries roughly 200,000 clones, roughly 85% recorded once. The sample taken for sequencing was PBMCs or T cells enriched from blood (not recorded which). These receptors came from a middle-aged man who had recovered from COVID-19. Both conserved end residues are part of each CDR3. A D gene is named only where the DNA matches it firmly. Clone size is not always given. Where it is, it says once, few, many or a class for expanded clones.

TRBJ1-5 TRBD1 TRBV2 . TGTGCCAGCAGTTACGGACAGGGCGATCAGCCCCAGCATTTT CASSYGQGDQPQHF
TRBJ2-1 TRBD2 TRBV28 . TGTGCCAGCACCCGGACTAGCGGGACCTACTACAATGAGCAGTTCTTC CASTRTSGTYYNEQFF
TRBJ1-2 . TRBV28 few TGTGCCAGCTGGACAGATCCCGCGGGCTACACCTTC CASWTDPAGYTF
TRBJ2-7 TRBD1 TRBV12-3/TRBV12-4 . TGTGCCAGTGGACAGGGGTACTACGAGCAGTACTTC CASGQGYYEQYF
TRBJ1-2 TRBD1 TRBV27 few TGTGCCAGCTATCGACAGGGGGCACGAGGCTACACCTTC CASYRQGARGYTF
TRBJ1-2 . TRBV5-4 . TGTGCCAGCAGCTTGGCCGGGGTAGCTAACTATGGCTACACCTTC CASSLAGVANYGYTF
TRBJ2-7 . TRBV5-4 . TGTGCCAGCAGCCGGGAGTTAAACGGGGAGCAGTACTTC CASSRELNGEQYF
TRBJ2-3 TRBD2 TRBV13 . TGTGCCAGCAGCTTAGTAGCGGGGGGAGGGCCAGATACGCAGTATTTT CASSLVAGGGPDTQYF
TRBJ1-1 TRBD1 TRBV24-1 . TGTGCCACCAGTGATTCCCGGACAGGGTGGACTGAAGCTTTCTTT CATSDSRTGWTEAFF
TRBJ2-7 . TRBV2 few TGTGCCAGCACTGATGACAGAAAACTTACCTACGAGCAGTACTTC CASTDDRKLTYEQYF
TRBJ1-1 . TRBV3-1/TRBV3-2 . TGTGCCAGCAGCCAAGTGGGGGGAGGTACTGAAGCTTTCTTT CASSQVGGGTEAFF
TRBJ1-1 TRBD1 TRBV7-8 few TGTGCCAGCAGTTTAACAGGGGGCACTGAAGCTTTCTTT CASSLTGGTEAFF
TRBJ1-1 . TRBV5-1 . TGCGCCAGCAGCCCGACAGTCTCTGGGAGGGCAGCTTTCTTT CASSPTVSGRAAFF
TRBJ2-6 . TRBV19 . TGTGCCAGTAGTAGAGCTGAATCTGGGGCCAACGTCCTGACTTTC CASSRAESGANVLTF
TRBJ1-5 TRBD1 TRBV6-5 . TGTGCCAGCAGGATGGACAGGGGGGGGAATCAGCCCCAGCATTTT CASRMDRGGNQPQHF
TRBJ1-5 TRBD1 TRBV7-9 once TGTGCCAGCAGCTTAGGGACAGGACAGAGAAATCAGCCCCAGCATTTT CASSLGTGQRNQPQHF
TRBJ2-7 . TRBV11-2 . TGTGCCAGCAGCTTAACTGCAGGTTCCGAGCAGTACTTC CASSLTAGSEQYF
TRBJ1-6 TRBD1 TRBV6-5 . TGTGCCAGCAGTTCCGGGACAGTTAATTCACCCCTCCACTTT CASSSGTVNSPLHF
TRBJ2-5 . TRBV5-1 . TGCGCCAGCAGCTTAACCTCAGCTCCATCCGGGGAGACCCAGTACTTC CASSLTSAPSGETQYF
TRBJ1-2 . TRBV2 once TGTGCCAGCAGTGTGGGGGCCCCCACTTACTATGGCTACACCTTC CASSVGAPTYYGYTF
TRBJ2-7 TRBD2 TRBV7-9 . TGTGCCAGCAGGCATCGGGGGGGCTACGAGCAGTACTTC CASRHRGGYEQYF
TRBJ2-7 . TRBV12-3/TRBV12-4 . TGTGCCAGCAGTCCGGACAGATCCTACGAGCAGTACTTC CASSPDRSYEQYF
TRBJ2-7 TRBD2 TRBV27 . TGTGCCAGCAGTCCGCGGACTAGCCCCACCTACGAGCAGTACTTC CASSPRTSPTYEQYF
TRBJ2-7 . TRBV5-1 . TGCGCCAGCAGCAGAGGGAGTCAGTCCTACGAGCAGTACTTC CASSRGSQSYEQYF
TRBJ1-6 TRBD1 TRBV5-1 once TGCGCCAGCGGGACAGGCCATAATTCACCCCTCCACTTT CASGTGHNSPLHF
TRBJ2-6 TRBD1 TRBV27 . TGTGCCAGCTGCTTAAGGACAGGGGCAGGGTCTGGGGCCAACGTCCTGACTTTC CASCLRTGAGSGANVLTF
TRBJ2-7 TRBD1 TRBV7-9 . TGTGCCAGCAGCTTTAAGGGGGCCGGGTGGCTCGAGCAGTACTTC CASSFKGAGWLEQYF
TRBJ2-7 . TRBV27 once TGTGCCAGCAGTAACAGGGAGCTGTTCTACGAGCAGTACTTC CASSNRELFYEQYF
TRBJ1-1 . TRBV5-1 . TGCGCCAGCAGCTTGACCGGGATGGTAGGCAACACTGAAGCTTTCTTT CASSLTGMVGNTEAFF
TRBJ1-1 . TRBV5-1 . TGCGCCAGACTTTTGTTCGGGTACACTGAAGCTTTCTTT CARLLFGYTEAFF
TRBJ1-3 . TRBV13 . TGTGCCAGCAGCCTTGAGGGTTTTAGAAACACCATATATTTT CASSLEGFRNTIYF
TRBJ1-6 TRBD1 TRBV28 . TGTGCCAGCAGCCCAAGGGGGCGCATTGGTTCACCCCTCCACTTT CASSPRGRIGSPLHF
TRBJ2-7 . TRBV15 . TGTGCCACCAGCAGAGACAGCTACGAGCAGTACTTC CATSRDSYEQYF
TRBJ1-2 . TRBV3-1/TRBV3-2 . TGTGCCAGCAGCCAAGGGGAGGGTGGCTACACCTTC CASSQGEGGYTF
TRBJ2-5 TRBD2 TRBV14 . TGTGCCAGCAGCTCCCTAGCGGGAGATAAAGAGACCCAGTACTTC CASSSLAGDKETQYF
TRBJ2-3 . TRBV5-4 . TGTGCCAGCAGCTTGATTTCAACTAGCACAGATACGCAGTATTTT CASSLISTSTDTQYF
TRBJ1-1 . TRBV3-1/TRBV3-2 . TGTGCCAGCAGCCAAGAAGTACAGCAGTCTGAAGCTTTCTTT CASSQEVQQSEAFF
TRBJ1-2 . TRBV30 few TGTGCCTGGATCCAACAGGGCTTATACGGCTACACCTTC CAWIQQGLYGYTF
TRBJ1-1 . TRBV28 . TGTGCCAGCAGGCCGGGGGGATTCATGAACACTGAAGCTTTCTTT CASRPGGFMNTEAFF
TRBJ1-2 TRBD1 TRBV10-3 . TGTGCCATCAGTACGGACAGGGAGCATGGCTACACCTTC CAISTDREHGYTF
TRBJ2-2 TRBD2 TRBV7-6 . TGTGCCAGCAGCTTAAGACTAGCGGGAGGTTCCACCGGGGAGCTGTTTTTT CASSLRLAGGSTGELFF